This is a list of T cell receptor beta chains from one sample in a study of blood T cell repertoires in COVID-19. This table comes from immunoSEQ multiplex PCR, and its TCRdb copy is limited to in-frame clones, with some not included. The table records about 300,000 clones, more than 80% of them present only once. The source material was peripheral blood. All receptors come from a woman aged 45-65 years with COVID-19, enrolled during active disease. The CDR3 runs from the conserved cysteine through the conserved F or W. A D gene is named only where the DNA matches it firmly. The size of a clone is reported for some rows only, either as once, few or many, or as a class for expanded clones.

CASSLLAGAADTQYF	TGTGCCAGCAGCTTATTGGCGGGAGCCGCAGATACGCAGTATTTT	TRBD2	NA	TRBV7-2	TRBJ2-3
CAWSFLREGTEQYF	TGTGCCTGGAGTTTTCTTCGGGAGGGGACCGAGCAGTACTTC	TRBD2	NA	TRBV30	TRBJ2-7
CASSELGRPNTEAFF	TGTGCCAGCAGTGAACTCGGGAGACCGAACACTGAAGCTTTCTTT	NA	once	TRBV6-1	TRBJ1-1
CASSPRDKKGPYSNQPQHF	TGCGCCAGCAGCCCCAGGGACAAGAAAGGCCCCTATAGCAATCAGCCCCAGCATTTT	NA	NA	TRBV5-1	TRBJ1-5
CASSSKTGGRNEKLFF	TGCGCCAGCAGCTCCAAAACAGGGGGCCGTAATGAAAAACTGTTTTTT	TRBD1	NA	TRBV5-1	TRBJ1-4
CASSQVLAGRVEQFF	TGTGCCAGCAGCCAGGTGCTAGCGGGAAGGGTAGAGCAGTTCTTC	TRBD2	NA	TRBV3-1/TRBV3-2	TRBJ2-1
CATSGLLSTGELFF	TGTGCCACCTCCGGACTACTCTCCACCGGGGAGCTGTTTTTT	NA	NA	TRBV24-1	TRBJ2-2
CASRSNSNQPQHF	TGTGCCAGCAGGTCAAATAGCAATCAGCCCCAGCATTTT	NA	few	TRBV7-3	TRBJ1-5
CASSLDASGTYEQYF	TGTGCCAGCAGCTTAGATGCTAGCGGGACCTACGAGCAGTACTTC	TRBD2	NA	TRBV7-9	TRBJ2-7
CASSLTGISSGANVLTF	TGTGCCAGCAGCTTAACAGGGATCAGCTCTGGGGCCAACGTCCTGACTTTC	NA	NA	TRBV11-3	TRBJ2-6
CASSMGAKQPQHF	TGTGCCAGCAGTATGGGCGCCAAGCAGCCCCAGCATTTT	NA	once	TRBV27	TRBJ1-5
CASSLVRANSPLHF	TGTGCCAGCAGTTTAGTCAGGGCTAATTCACCCCTCCACTTT	NA	NA	TRBV27	TRBJ1-6
CSVKTESSYEQYF	TGCAGCGTTAAGACAGAGAGCTCCTACGAGCAGTACTTC	NA	NA	TRBV29-1	TRBJ2-7
CASSVVTSTDTQYF	TGTGCCAGCAGCGTTGTGACTAGCACAGATACGCAGTATTTT	NA	NA	TRBV9	TRBJ2-3
CASSPRQGGVDWEAFF	TGTGCCAGCTCACCACGACAGGGGGGAGTTGACTGGGAAGCTTTCTTT	TRBD1	NA	TRBV18	TRBJ1-1